Below, one T cell receptor beta chain is given with its context. Its antigen remains unidentified. A read error may explain this, as a much larger clone is one base away. This sample stems from a study of T-cell reconstitution after alpha-beta-depleted transplantation in children. Study-level findings and limits: Some patients owed their high day-60 TCRbeta diversity to surviving recipient T cells and thymic progenitors.

Unique molecular identifiers were incorporated during preparation of the TCRbeta library. TCRdb called the PCR reads again in MiXCR, with one record for every CDR3 protein. The table lists 200,000 to 250,000 distinct CDR3 sequences, approximately 8% of them singletons. The CDR3 extends over 15 amino acids. J was trimmed by 12 bases and V by 0 bases; bases with no gene match: 13. Per the germline V gene, CDR1 is MGHRA and CDR2 is YSYEKL. The sequencing used PBMCs, mostly from graft donor cells, collected 180 days after TCRalphabeta/CD19-depleted stem cell transplant. The receptor was isolated from a male patient aged 10-17 years who had a stem cell transplant for acute lymphoblastic leukemia, so the T cells may come from the graft donor. V is TRBV4-1 and J is TRBJ2-7, with TRBD1 matching 8 bases. CDR3 sequence (DNA): TGCGCCAGCAGCCAAGAGGTTGCAGGGGGCCGAAAGCGGTACTTC. The encoded protein is CASSQEVAGGRKRYF.